The T cell receptor (beta chain) described here comes from a study of blood T cell repertoires in COVID-19. Looking at the study overall: Collection of acute and convalescent COVID-19 samples took place in the United States, Italy and Spain.

V was clipped by 8 bases and J by 6 bases; unmatched bases: 6. The CDR3 spans 12 residues. Germline CDR1 reads MDHEN; CDR2 reads SYDVKM. Repertoires were generated with immunoSEQ multiplex PCR, while TCRdb's copy carries only in-frame clones and drops some. In the table there are more than 200,000 clones, more than 75% of which are singletons. V and J are TRBV28 and TRBJ1-2, with 7 bases fitting TRBD1. The specimen was peripheral blood. This sequence was found in a man older than 75 with acute or convalescent COVID-19. CDR3 in DNA: TGTGCCAGCGGAGACAGGGTGGATGGCTACACCTTC. Its translation: CASGDRVDGYTF.